These 7 T cell receptor beta chains were sequenced from one sample in a study of blood T cell repertoires in COVID-19. The repertoire was sequenced with immunoSEQ multiplex PCR; TCRdb's copy has only in-frame clones and lacks some. Among tens of thousands of clones listed, approximately 80% were seen once. The specimen was peripheral blood. All receptors derive from a human donor with acute or convalescent COVID-19. The donor label of this sample is uncertain.

V usage is TRBV30 and J usage is TRBJ2-1; the D gene is possibly TRBD2 (6 bases). Per germline, CDR1 GTSNPN and CDR2 SVGIG (reference sequence). Trimming stripped 3 bases from V and 0 bases from J, with 6 bases between. The CDR3 extends over 13 amino acids. The CDR3 is CAWRTSSYNEQFF. In DNA form, the CDR3 reads TGTGCCTGGAGGACTAGCTCCTACAATGAGCAGTTCTTC.

This rearrangement joins TRBV6-5 to TRBJ2-5, with a weak D call TRBD2 (5 bases). Germline lookup yields CDR1 MNHEY and CDR2 SVGAGI. Deletions cut 2 bases from V and 2 bases from J, with 9 bases between. The CDR3 contains 14 residues. This chain's CDR3 is CASSYNGGQETQYF. CDR3 in DNA: TGTGCCAGCAGTTACAATGGAGGTCAAGAGACCCAGTACTTC.

This chain joins TRBV7-9 and TRBJ2-7; D is uncertain. Germline CDR1 reads SEHNR; CDR2 reads FQNEAQ (reference sequence). V was pared by 9 bases and J by 1 base, with 16 bases between. This CDR3 is built from 14 residues. CDR3 in amino acids: CASDPGVPSYEQYF. The DNA of the CDR3 is TGTGCCAGTGACCCAGGCGTTCCTTCCTACGAGCAGTACTTC.

The V and J genes are TRBV3-1 (or the pseudogene TRBV3-2) and TRBJ2-2, with TRBD2 as a possible D gene (6 bases). The CDR3 contains 15 residues. Germline lookup yields CDR1 LGHDT and CDR2 YNNKEL (reference sequence). V was trimmed by 4 bases and J by 3 bases, leaving 12 bases between them. As DNA, the CDR3 is TGTGCCAGCAGCCGCGGGGATTATTACACCGGGGAGCTGTTTTTT. Translation: CASSRGDYYTGELFF.

The chain couples TRBV18 to TRBJ1-2, with 7 positions matching TRBD1. V lost 3 bases and J lost 8; bases outside the gene matches: 3. This CDR3 is built from 12 residues. CDR1 is KGHSH, CDR2 LQKENI, per germline. The CDR3 reads CASSPTGRGYTF. CDR3 nucleotide sequence: TGTGCCAGCTCACCGACAGGGAGAGGCTACACCTTC.

The CDR3 DNA reads TGTGCCAGCAGCTTAGCACGGGACAGGGTTGGCCATGGCTACACCTTC. This gives the protein CASSLARDRVGHGYTF. The V and J genes are TRBV7-9 and TRBJ1-2; 9 nucleotides match TRBD1. Germline values: CDR1 SEHNR, CDR2 FQNEAQ (reference sequence). V was clipped by 0 bases and J by 6 bases; unmatched bases: 8. The CDR3 has 16 residues. The complete variable domain, with remaining parts taken from reference TRBV7-9 and TRBJ1-2, reads DTGVSQNPRHKITKRGQNVTFRCDPISEHNRLYWYRQTLGQGPEFLTYFQNEAQLEKSRLLSDRFSAERPKGSFSTLEIQRTEQGDSAMYLCASSLARDRVGHGYTFGSGTRLTVV.

The rearrangement uses TRBV28 and TRBJ2-7; unclear D gene. Trimming pared 7 bases from V and 1 base from J, leaving 14 bases between. This CDR3 region has 14 residues. Germline loops: CDR1 MDHEN, CDR2 SYDVKM. CDR3: CASTPGSLSYEQYF. The CDR3 bases are TGTGCCAGCACCCCCGGGTCCTTATCCTACGAGCAGTACTTC. Filled out from reference TRBV28 and TRBJ2-7, the complete variable domain reads DVKVTQSSRYLVKRTGEKVFLECVQDMDHENMFWYRQDPGLGLRLIYFSYDVKMKEKGDIPEGYSVSREKKERFSLILESASTNQTSMYLCASTPGSLSYEQYFGPGTRLTVT.